Below are 10 T cell receptor beta chains sequenced from a single sample in a study of T cell repertoires in aging, cancer and after chemotherapy. Rearranged V-D-J TRB sequences were amplified with a mixed TRB-A/B primer pool. TCRdb passed the multiplex PCR reads through MiXCR, listing each CDR3 protein once. The sample lists under 2,000 distinct CDR3 sequences, about three fifths seen once, with 5.5% to 7.5% in the top ten. Peripheral blood genomic DNA, not sorted cells or RNA, was the template. Material for sequencing was blood. The receptors derive from a human donor with a solid tumor.

This clonotype has only one observation. The chain is built from TRBV30 and TRBJ1-3; D remains unclear. V was shortened by 2 bases and J by 1 base, with 6 bases between the two germline ends. Germline V gene lookup returns CDR1 GTSNPN and CDR2 SVGIG (reference sequence). The CDR3 runs to 13 residues. In DNA, the CDR3 is TGTGCCTGGAGTAGGAGTTCTGGAAACACCATATATTTT. Its protein is CAWSRSSGNTIYF.

V usage is TRBV6-1 and J usage is TRBJ2-7; 7 bases fit TRBD1. Germline trimming cut 5 bases from V and 0 bases from J; bases unmatched to any gene: 4. This CDR3 has 14 residues. Germline CDR1 MNHNS, CDR2 SASEGT. This chain's CDR3 is CASSYRDSSYEQYF. CDR3 sequence (DNA): TGTGCCAGCAGTTACCGGGACAGCTCCTACGAGCAGTACTTC.

This clonotype was seen a handful of times. The chain employs TRBV20-1 and TRBJ2-7, with 13 bases matching TRBD2. V lost 3 bases, J lost 4 bases, and 9 bases stayed unmatched. From germline, CDR1 is DFQATT and CDR2 SNEGSKA (reference sequence). This CDR3 spans 16 amino acids. CDR3 nucleotide sequence: TGCAGTGCTAGGACTAGCGGGAGGAAACTGGGGTACGAGCAGTACTTC. This sequence encodes CSARTSGRKLGYEQYF.

The rearrangement links TRBV20-1 to TRBJ2-5, with D tentatively TRBD1 (6 bases). V was cut by 6 bases and J by 6 bases, with 17 bases left in between. Germline V CDR1 and CDR2: DFQATT, SNEGSKA (reference sequence). The CDR3 covers 13 residues. The CDR3 is CSAEGTHRQTQYF. The CDR3 DNA sequence: TGCAGTGCGGAAGGGACACACCGACAGACCCAGTACTTC.

This clonotype was counted only a few times. The V gene is TRBV30, the J gene TRBJ2-2; either TRBD1 or TRBD2 may fit D (6 bases each). V lost 0 bases and J 5 bases, leaving 13 bases between the germline ends. This CDR3 contains 15 residues. The germline gives CDR1 GTSNPN, CDR2 SVGIG (reference sequence). This CDR3 is CAWSVTGAETGELFF. Written as DNA, the CDR3 is TGTGCCTGGAGTGTAACGGGGGCCGAAACCGGGGAGCTGTTTTTT.

V usage is TRBV6-5 and J usage is TRBJ1-2, with 7 nucleotides matching TRBD1. The length of the CDR3 is 17 residues. V trimming: 5 bases; J trimming: 5 bases; junction bases outside the gene matches: 17. CDR1 MNHEY and CDR2 SVGAGI come from the germline V gene. CDR3 in amino acids: CASSEMNRGRRGYGYTF. CDR3 coding DNA: TGTGCCAGCAGTGAAATGAACAGGGGCCGCAGGGGATATGGCTACACCTTC.

V and J are TRBV6-5 and TRBJ1-2, with unresolved D. V was cut by 6 bases and J by 3 bases, with 17 bases left in between. This CDR3 contains 15 residues. CDR1 and CDR2 from the germline V gene are MNHEY and SVGAGI. The CDR3 spells CASSFQFRSDYGYTF. CDR3 bases: TGTGCCAGCAGCTTTCAGTTTCGCTCTGACTATGGCTACACCTTC.

The chain has TRBV29-1 and TRBJ2-1, with 7 bases lining up with TRBD2. Germline trimming cut 4 bases from V and 6 bases from J; bases unmatched to any gene: 15. Per germline, CDR1 SQVTM and CDR2 ANQGSEA. This CDR3 has 16 residues. CDR3 amino acids: CSVVLVWGGSGNEQFF. The CDR3 nucleotides read TGCAGCGTTGTTTTGGTTTGGGGGGGTTCGGGCAATGAGCAGTTCTTC.

CDR3 coding DNA: TGCAGTGCTAGTACCGGGGCTGTTAGCAATCAGCCCCAGCATTTT. Its protein is CSASTGAVSNQPQHF. This sequence joins TRBV20-1 and TRBJ1-5; D is perhaps TRBD1 (5 bases). Trimming took 3 bases from V and 0 from J, leaving 12 bases between them. Germline CDR1 reads DFQATT; CDR2 reads SNEGSKA (reference sequence). CDR3 length: 15 residues.

The gene calls are TRBV29-1 and TRBJ1-2; the D gene is possibly TRBD1 (5 bases). The CDR3 is 11 residues long. Trimming removed 2 bases at V and 10 bases at J, with 11 bases between. CDR1 and CDR2 from the germline V gene are SQVTM and ANQGSEA. The CDR3 DNA reads as TGCAGCGTTGAACAGGGCTATAACTACACCTTC. Its protein product is CSVEQGYNYTF.